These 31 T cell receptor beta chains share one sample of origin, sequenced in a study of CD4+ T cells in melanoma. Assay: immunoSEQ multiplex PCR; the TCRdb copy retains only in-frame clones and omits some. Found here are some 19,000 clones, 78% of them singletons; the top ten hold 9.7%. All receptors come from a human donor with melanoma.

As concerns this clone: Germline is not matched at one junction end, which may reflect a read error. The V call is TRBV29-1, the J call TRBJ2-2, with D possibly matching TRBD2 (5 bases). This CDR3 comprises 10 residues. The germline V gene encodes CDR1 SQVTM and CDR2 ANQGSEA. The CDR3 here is CSVQGRGAVF. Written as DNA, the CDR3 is TGCAGCGTACAAGGTCGGGGAGCTGTTTTT.

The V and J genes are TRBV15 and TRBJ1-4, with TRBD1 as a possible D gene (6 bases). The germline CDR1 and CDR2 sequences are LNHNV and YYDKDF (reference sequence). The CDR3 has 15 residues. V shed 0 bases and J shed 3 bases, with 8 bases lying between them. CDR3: CATSRDGGPNEKLFF. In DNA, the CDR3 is TGTGCCACCAGCAGAGATGGGGGGCCTAATGAAAAACTGTTTTTT.

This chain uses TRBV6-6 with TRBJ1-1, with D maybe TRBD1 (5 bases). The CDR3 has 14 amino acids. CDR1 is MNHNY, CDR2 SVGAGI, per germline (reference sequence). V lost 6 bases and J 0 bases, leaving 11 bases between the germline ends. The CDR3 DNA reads TGTGCCAGCAGAACCGGGACGGTGAACACTGAAGCTTTCTTT. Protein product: CASRTGTVNTEAFF.

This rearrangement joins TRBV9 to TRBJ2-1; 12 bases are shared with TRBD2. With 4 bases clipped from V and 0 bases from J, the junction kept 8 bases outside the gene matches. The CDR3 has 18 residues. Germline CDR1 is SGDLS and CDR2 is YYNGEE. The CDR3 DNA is TGTGCCAGCAGCCCCTCTAGCGGGGGGGATCGCTCCTACAATGAGCAGTTCTTC. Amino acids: CASSPSSGGDRSYNEQFF.

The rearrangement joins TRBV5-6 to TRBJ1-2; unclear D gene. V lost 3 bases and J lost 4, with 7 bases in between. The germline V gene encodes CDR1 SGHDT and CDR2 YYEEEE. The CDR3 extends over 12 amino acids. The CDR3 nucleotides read TGTGCCAGCAGCTACCCGTCCTATGGCTACACCTTC. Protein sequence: CASSYPSYGYTF.

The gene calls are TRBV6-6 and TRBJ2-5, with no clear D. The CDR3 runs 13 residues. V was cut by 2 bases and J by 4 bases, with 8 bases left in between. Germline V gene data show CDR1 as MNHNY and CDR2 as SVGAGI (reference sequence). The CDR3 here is CASSYNLGETQYF. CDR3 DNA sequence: TGTGCCAGCAGTTACAATCTGGGAGAGACCCAGTACTTC.

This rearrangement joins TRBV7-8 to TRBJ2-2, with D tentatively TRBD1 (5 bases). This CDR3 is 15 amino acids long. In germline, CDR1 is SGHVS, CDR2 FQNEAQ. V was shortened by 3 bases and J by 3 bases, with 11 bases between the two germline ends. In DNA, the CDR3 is TGTGCCAGCAGCTTGGGGCGACCTGACACCGGGGAGCTGTTTTTT. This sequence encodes CASSLGRPDTGELFF. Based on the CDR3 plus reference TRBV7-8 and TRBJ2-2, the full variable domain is GAGVSQSPRYKVAKRGQDVALRCDPISGHVSLFWYQQALGQGPEFLTYFQNEAQLDKSGLPSDRFFAERPEGSVSTLKIQRTQQEDSAVYLCASSLGRPDTGELFFGEGSRLTVL.

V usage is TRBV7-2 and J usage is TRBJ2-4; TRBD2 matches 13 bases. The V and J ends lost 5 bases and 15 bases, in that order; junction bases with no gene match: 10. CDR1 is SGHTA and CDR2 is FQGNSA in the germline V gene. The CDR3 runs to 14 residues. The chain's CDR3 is CASSRMGLAGRGYF. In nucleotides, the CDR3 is TGTGCCAGCAGCCGAATGGGACTAGCGGGGCGGGGGTACTTC. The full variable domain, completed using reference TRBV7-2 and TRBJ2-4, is GAGVSQSPSNKVTEKGKDVELRCDPISGHTALYWYRQSLGQGLEFLIYFQGNSAPDKSGLPSDRFSAERTGGSVSTLTIQRTQQEDSAVYLCASSRMGLAGRGYFGAGTRLSVL.

The DNA for the CDR3 is TGTGCCAGCAGCGAGAACTCTAGGGGACGGGAGCAGTTCTTC. Translated, it gives CASSENSRGREQFF. The chain links TRBV7-8 to TRBJ2-1; D assignment may be TRBD1 or TRBD2 (5 bases each). Per germline, CDR1 SGHVS and CDR2 FQNEAQ. Trimming cost V 5 bases and J 10 bases, with 18 bases left between them. This CDR3 is 14 amino acids long. Combining the CDR3 with reference TRBV7-8 and TRBJ2-1 gives the whole variable domain GAGVSQSPRYKVAKRGQDVALRCDPISGHVSLFWYQQALGQGPEFLTYFQNEAQLDKSGLPSDRFFAERPEGSVSTLKIQRTQQEDSAVYLCASSENSRGREQFFGPGTRLTVL.

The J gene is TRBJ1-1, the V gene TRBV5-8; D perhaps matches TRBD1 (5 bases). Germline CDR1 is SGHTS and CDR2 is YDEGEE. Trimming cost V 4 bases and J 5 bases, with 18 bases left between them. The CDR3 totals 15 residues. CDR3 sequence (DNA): TGTGCCAGCAGCGGGAGGTCGGGGCTAATGACTGAAGCTTTCTTT. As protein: CASSGRSGLMTEAFF.

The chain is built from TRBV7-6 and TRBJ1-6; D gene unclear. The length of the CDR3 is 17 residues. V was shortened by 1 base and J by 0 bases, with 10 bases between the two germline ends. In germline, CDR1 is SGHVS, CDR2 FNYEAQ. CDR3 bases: TGTGCCAGCAGCTTAGAATCCTCAAGCTCCTATAATTCACCCCTCCACTTT. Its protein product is CASSLESSSSYNSPLHF.

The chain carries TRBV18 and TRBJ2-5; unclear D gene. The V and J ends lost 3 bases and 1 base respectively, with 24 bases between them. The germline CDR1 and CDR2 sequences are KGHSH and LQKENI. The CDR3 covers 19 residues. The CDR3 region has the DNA TGTGCCAGCTCACCTTTTTTCTACAACTTTGTAACCCTCCAAGAGACCCAGTACTTC. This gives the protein CASSPFFYNFVTLQETQYF.

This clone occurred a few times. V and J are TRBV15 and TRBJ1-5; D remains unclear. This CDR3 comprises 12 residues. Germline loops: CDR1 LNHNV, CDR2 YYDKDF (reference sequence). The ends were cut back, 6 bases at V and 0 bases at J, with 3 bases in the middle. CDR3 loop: CATSPSNQPQHF. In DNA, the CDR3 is TGTGCCACCAGTCCTAGCAATCAGCCCCAGCATTTT.

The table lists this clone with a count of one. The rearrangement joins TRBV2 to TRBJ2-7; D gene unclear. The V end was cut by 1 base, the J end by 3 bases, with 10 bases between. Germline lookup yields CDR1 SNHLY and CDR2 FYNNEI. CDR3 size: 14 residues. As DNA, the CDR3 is TGTGCCAGCAGTGAAGAGAGCGAGATCTACGAGCAGTACTTC. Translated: CASSEESEIYEQYF. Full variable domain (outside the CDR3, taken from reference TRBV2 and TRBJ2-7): EPEVTQTPSHQVTQMGQEVILRCVPISNHLYFYWYRQILGQKVEFLVSFYNNEISEKSEIFDDQFSVERPDGSNFTLKIRSTKLEDSAMYFCASSEESEIYEQYFGPGTRLTVT.

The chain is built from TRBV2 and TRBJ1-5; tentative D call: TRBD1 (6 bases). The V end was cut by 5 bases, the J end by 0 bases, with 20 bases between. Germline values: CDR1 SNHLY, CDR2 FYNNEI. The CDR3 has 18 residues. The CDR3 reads CASSNREGQYYSNQPQHF. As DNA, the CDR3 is TGTGCCAGCAGTAACAGAGAAGGACAGTACTATAGCAATCAGCCCCAGCATTTT.

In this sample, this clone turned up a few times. The CDR3 sequence: CASSSPRQGVSGANVLTF. For the CDR3, the DNA is TGTGCCAGCAGCTCGCCGAGACAGGGCGTCTCTGGGGCCAACGTCCTGACTTTC. This chain uses TRBV11-2 with TRBJ2-6; 7 bases align to TRBD1. V dropped 4 bases and J dropped 0; count of bases not matched to a gene: 9. There are 18 residues in the CDR3. In germline, CDR1 is SGHAT, CDR2 FQNNGV.

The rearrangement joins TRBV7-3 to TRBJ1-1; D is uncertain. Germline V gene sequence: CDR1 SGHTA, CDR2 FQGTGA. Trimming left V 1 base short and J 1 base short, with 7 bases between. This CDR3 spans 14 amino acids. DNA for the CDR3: TGTGCCAGCAGCTTAATAGCGGGGAACACTGAAGCTTTCTTT. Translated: CASSLIAGNTEAFF.

CDR3 in DNA: TGCGCCAGCAGCCGACGCGGGGGGATAAGCTACGAGCAGTACTTC. Protein: CASSRRGGISYEQYF. V usage is TRBV5-1 and J usage is TRBJ2-7; 8 positions agree with TRBD2. The CDR3 is made up of 15 amino acids. V gave up 4 bases and J gave up 3 bases; unmatched junction bases: 9. The germline CDR1 and CDR2 sequences are SGHRS and YFSETQ. The variable domain in full, completed from reference TRBV5-1 and TRBJ2-7, reads KAGVTQTPRYLIKTRGQQVTLSCSPISGHRSVSWYQQTPGQGLQFLFEYFSETQRNKGNFPGRFSGRQFSNSRSEMNVSTLELGDSALYLCASSRRGGISYEQYFGPGTRLTVT.

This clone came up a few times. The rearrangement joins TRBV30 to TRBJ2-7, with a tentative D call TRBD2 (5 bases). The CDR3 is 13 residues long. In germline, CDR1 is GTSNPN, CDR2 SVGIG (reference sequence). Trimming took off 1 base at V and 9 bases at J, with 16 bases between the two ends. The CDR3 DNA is TGTGCCTGGAGTGGAGGGCAGCGAGACGGGCAGTACTTC. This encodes CAWSGGQRDGQYF.

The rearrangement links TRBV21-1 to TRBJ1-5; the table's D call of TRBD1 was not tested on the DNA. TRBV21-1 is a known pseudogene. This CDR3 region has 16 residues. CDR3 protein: CASIPFPGQGLSPQHF. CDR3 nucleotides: TGTGCCAGCATCCCCTTTCCGGGACAGGGGTTATCGCCCCAGCATTTT.

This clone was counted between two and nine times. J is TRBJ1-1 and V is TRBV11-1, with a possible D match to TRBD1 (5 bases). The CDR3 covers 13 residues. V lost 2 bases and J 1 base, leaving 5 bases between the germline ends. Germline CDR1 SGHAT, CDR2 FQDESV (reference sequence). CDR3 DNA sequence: TGTGCCAGCAGCTTAACAGGGAACACTGAAGCTTTCTTT. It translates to CASSLTGNTEAFF.

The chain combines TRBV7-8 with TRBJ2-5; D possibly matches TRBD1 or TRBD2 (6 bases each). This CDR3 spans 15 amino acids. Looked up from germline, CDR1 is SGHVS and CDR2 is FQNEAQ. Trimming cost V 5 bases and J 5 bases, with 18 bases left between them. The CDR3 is CASSRGRGAPETQYF. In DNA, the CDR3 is TGTGCCAGCAGCCGGGGTAGGGGGGCTCCGGAGACCCAGTACTTC.

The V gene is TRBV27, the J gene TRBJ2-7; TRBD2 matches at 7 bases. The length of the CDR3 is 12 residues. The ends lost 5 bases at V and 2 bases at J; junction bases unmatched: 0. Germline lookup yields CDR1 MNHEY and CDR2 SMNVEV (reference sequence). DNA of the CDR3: TGTGCCAGCAGTCGGGGGGCCTACGAGCAGTACTTC. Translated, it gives CASSRGAYEQYF.

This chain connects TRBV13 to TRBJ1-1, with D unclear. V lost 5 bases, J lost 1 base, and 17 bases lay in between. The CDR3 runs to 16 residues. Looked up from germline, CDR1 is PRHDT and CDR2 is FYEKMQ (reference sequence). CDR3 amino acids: CASSPRSRRENTEAFF. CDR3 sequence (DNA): TGTGCCAGCAGCCCTCGCAGTCGTCGGGAGAACACTGAAGCTTTCTTT.

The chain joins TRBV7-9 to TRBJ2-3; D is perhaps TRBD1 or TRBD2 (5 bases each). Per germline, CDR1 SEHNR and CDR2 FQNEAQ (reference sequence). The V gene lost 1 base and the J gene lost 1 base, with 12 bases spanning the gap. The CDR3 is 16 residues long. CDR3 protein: CASSLGGSLRTDTQYF. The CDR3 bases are TGTGCCAGCAGCTTAGGGGGGAGTCTACGCACAGATACGCAGTATTTT.

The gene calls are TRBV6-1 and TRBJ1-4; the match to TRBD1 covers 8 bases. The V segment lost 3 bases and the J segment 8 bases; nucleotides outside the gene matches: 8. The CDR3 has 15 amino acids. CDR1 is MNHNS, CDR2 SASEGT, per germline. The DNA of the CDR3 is TGTGCCAGCAGTGATTTGGACAGGGAAGACGAAAAACTGTTTTTT. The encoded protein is CASSDLDREDEKLFF.

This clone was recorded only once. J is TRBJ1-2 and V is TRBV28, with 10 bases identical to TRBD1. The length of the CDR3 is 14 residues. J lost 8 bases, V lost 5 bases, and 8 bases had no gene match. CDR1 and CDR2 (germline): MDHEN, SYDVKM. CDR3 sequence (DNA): TGTGCCAGCAGTAGACAGGGGGCGGGTCGGGGCTACACCTTC. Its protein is CASSRQGAGRGYTF.

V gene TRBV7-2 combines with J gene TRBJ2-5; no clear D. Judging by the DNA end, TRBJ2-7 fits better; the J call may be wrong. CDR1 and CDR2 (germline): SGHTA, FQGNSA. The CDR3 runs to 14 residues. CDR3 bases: TGTGCCAGCAGCTTAATGGGGTTAGGGTACGAGCAGTACTTC. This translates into CASSLMGLGYEQYF.

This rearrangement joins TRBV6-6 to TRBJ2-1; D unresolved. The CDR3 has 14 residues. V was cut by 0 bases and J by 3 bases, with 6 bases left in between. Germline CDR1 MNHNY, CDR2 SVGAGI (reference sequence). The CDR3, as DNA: TGTGCCAGCAGTTACTCTAGGGTCTACAATGAGCAGTTCTTC. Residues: CASSYSRVYNEQFF.

The CDR3 DNA follows: TGTGCCAGCAGCTTGGATTTGGGGGACACGGGGGCTGAAGCTTTCTTT. This gives the protein CASSLDLGDTGAEAFF. The rearrangement uses TRBV5-4 and TRBJ1-1; D perhaps matches TRBD1 (6 bases). This CDR3 has 16 residues. The germline V gene has CDR1 SGHNT and CDR2 YYREEE (reference sequence). The V end lost 0 bases, the J end lost 6 bases, and 18 bases lay between the germline ends.

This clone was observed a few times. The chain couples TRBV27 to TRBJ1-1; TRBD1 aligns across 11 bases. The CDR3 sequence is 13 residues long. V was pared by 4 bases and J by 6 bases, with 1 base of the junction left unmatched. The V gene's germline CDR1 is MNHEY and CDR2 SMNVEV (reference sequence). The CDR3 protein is CASSWGQGAEAFF. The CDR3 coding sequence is TGTGCCAGCAGTTGGGGACAGGGGGCTGAAGCTTTCTTT.